The 14 T cell receptor beta chains reported below all come from one sample, sequenced in a study of shared clonotypes between healthy human individuals. Sequencing used immunoSEQ multiplex PCR; TCRdb keeps in-frame clones, though not all of them. The table lists over 850,000 clones, around 78% of them singletons, with 0.55% to 0.7% in the top ten. Material for sequencing was memory CD4+ T cells from PBMCs. The subset here: CD45RA-negative fraction. The receptors originated from a young man in good health. Some clones in this sample may be carry-over from other donors' samples.

On this clone: The same CDR3 can be traced to other DNA sequences in this sample. The rearrangement uses TRBV5-8 and TRBJ2-5; 8 nucleotides agree with TRBD1. From germline, CDR1 is SGHTS and CDR2 YDEGEE. The CDR3 loop spans 15 amino acids. V was clipped by 4 bases and J by 4 bases; unmatched bases: 9. CDR3 DNA: TGTGCCAGCAGCGACAGGGGCCGGGGTACAGAGACCCAGTACTTC. It is translated as CASSDRGRGTETQYF. Together with reference TRBV5-8 and TRBJ2-5, the CDR3 gives the full variable domain: EAGVTQSPTHLIKTRGQQATLRCSPISGHTSVYWYQQALGLGLQFLLWYDEGEERNRGNFPPRFSGRQFPNYSSELNVNALELEDSALYLCASSDRGRGTETQYFGPGTRLLVL.

This chain connects TRBV5-6 to TRBJ2-1; 9 bases fit TRBD2. Per the germline V gene, CDR1 is SGHDT and CDR2 is YYEEEE. Trimming at V came to 3 bases and at J to 4 bases, leaving 11 bases not matched to a gene. The CDR3 contains 17 residues. CDR3 sequence reads: CASSSFRGGRGYNEQFF. CDR3 sequence (DNA): TGTGCCAGCAGCTCCTTTCGCGGCGGGAGGGGGTACAATGAGCAGTTCTTC.

The rearrangement uses TRBV29-1 and TRBJ2-7, with D possibly called TRBD1 or TRBD2 (5 bases each). Trimming stripped 6 bases from V and 3 bases from J, with 15 bases between. Germline V CDR1 and CDR2: SQVTM, ANQGSEA. This CDR3 spans 13 amino acids. The CDR3 region is CSVLTGTDYEQYF. The CDR3, as DNA: TGCAGCGTCCTGACCGGGACCGACTACGAGCAGTACTTC.

This chain joins TRBV28 and TRBJ2-3, with TRBD1 matching over 10 bases. This CDR3 has 17 amino acids. CDR1 and CDR2 from the germline V gene are MDHEN and SYDVKM. Losses at the gene ends were 6 bases for V and 1 base for J; bases not matched to a gene: 10. The CDR3: CASSRTGGRVRTDTQYF. In DNA form, the CDR3 reads TGTGCCAGCAGCCGGACAGGGGGTCGGGTCCGCACAGATACGCAGTATTTT.

The genes are TRBV9 and TRBJ2-2; weak D call: TRBD1 (6 bases). Trimming took 3 bases from V and 6 from J, leaving 12 bases between them. The CDR3 spans 14 residues. Germline values: CDR1 SGDLS, CDR2 YYNGEE. In DNA form, the CDR3 reads TGTGCCAGCAGCGCCCACGGACAGTCCGGGGAGCTGTTTTTT. This sequence encodes CASSAHGQSGELFF.

The rearrangement uses TRBV21-1 and TRBJ2-7. TRBV21-1 is annotated as a pseudogene. CDR3 length equals 16 residues. CDR3 in DNA: TGTGCCAGCAGCAAAGACAAGGCGACAGACTACTACGAGCAGTACTTC. This encodes CASSKDKATDYYEQYF.

The chain is built from TRBV5-1 and TRBJ2-2, with 8 positions matching TRBD1. Trimming took 6 bases from V and 2 from J; bases not matched to a gene: 6. The CDR3 loop spans 15 amino acids. Germline CDR1 reads SGHRS; CDR2 reads YFSETQ. The CDR3 is CASTPGGTNTGELFF. The CDR3 DNA sequence: TGCGCCAGCACCCCAGGGGGCACAAACACCGGGGAGCTGTTTTTT. Complete variable domain (other parts from reference TRBV5-1 and TRBJ2-2): KAGVTQTPRYLIKTRGQQVTLSCSPISGHRSVSWYQQTPGQGLQFLFEYFSETQRNKGNFPGRFSGRQFSNSRSEMNVSTLELGDSALYLCASTPGGTNTGELFFGEGSRLTVL.

The chain's CDR3 is CASSVATGGRRTDTQYF. In DNA form, the CDR3 reads TGTGCCAGCAGCGTAGCTACCGGAGGGAGGAGAACAGATACGCAGTATTTT. The chain has TRBV9 and TRBJ2-3; weak D call: TRBD2 (6 bases). Per the germline V gene, CDR1 is SGDLS and CDR2 is YYNGEE. CDR3 size: 17 residues. The V end was cut by 0 bases, the J end by 3 bases, with 17 bases between.

CDR3 region: CASSSSAYYEQYF. In DNA form, the CDR3 reads TGTGCCAGCAGTTCCTCGGCCTATTACGAGCAGTACTTC. V is TRBV27 and J is TRBJ2-7; D remains unclear. Germline V gene data show CDR1 as MNHEY and CDR2 as SMNVEV (reference sequence). V was shortened by 4 bases and J by 4 bases, with 11 bases between the two germline ends. The CDR3 covers 13 residues.

This chain uses TRBV9 with TRBJ2-5; 8 bases align to TRBD1. V was clipped by 4 bases and J by 4 bases; unmatched bases: 6. Germline-derived CDR1 and CDR2 are SGDLS and YYNGEE. The CDR3 contains 14 residues. The CDR3, as DNA: TGTGCCAGCAGCACTCAGGGGGCTGGAGAGACCCAGTACTTC. Protein product: CASSTQGAGETQYF.

This sequence joins TRBV28 and TRBJ2-2, with 7 bases fitting TRBD1. The CDR3 is 15 amino acids. Germline V lookup: CDR1 MDHEN, CDR2 SYDVKM. V gave up 2 bases and J gave up 6 bases; unmatched junction bases: 6. The CDR3 protein is CASSLDRVTPGELFF. CDR3 bases: TGTGCCAGCAGTTTAGACAGGGTTACACCCGGGGAGCTGTTTTTT.

The V and J genes are TRBV7-3 and TRBJ2-1; D remains ambiguous. V lost 5 bases, J lost 5 bases, and 16 bases lay in between. The CDR3 has 15 amino acids. CDR1 is SGHTA and CDR2 is FQGTGA in the germline V gene. DNA of the CDR3: TGTGCCAGCAGCCTCACCGCCCAACCCAACAATGAGCAGTTCTTC. This sequence encodes CASSLTAQPNNEQFF.

This sequence joins TRBV25-1 and TRBJ1-2; no reliable D call. CDR1 and CDR2 from the germline V gene are MGHDK and SYGVNS. The V gene lost 4 bases and the J gene lost 4 bases, with 7 bases spanning the gap. The CDR3 sequence is 12 residues long. As DNA, the CDR3 is TGTGCCAGCAGTGCCCAGGTCTATGGCTACACCTTC. It yields the protein CASSAQVYGYTF.

As for this clone: This may be a read error, as it is one base from a much larger clone. This same CDR3 is encoded by further DNA sequences in the sample. The chain combines TRBV7-2 with TRBJ1-5; no definite D call. V was pared by 1 base and J by 5 bases, with 6 bases between. CDR1 and CDR2 from the germline V gene are SGHTA and FQGNSA. The CDR3 is 13 amino acids. CDR3 amino acids: CASSLGRDQPQHF. DNA of the CDR3: TGTGCCAGCAGCTTAGGGAGGGATCAGCCCCAGCATTTT.